These 9 T cell receptor beta chains came from one sample sequenced in a study of cytomegalovirus exposure and HLA in healthy donors (dated by TCRdb to the late 2010s). The library was prepared using the immunoSEQ multiplex PCR assay. As stored in TCRdb, this immuneACCESS dataset retains in-frame rearrangements with V and J assigned. A fraction of the clones does not appear; measured against another copy, unresolved V genes explain less than half of the discrepancy, and the remainder lacks a known reason. The sample table contains over 150,000 clones; only one count was recorded for under 90% of them. The ten largest clones add up to 10% of the sample. Sequencing was carried out using PBMCs. The receptor set was obtained from a woman aged 18-29 years in good health and CMV-seropositive.

V usage is TRBV27 and J usage is TRBJ1-4; D might be TRBD1 (5 bases). The CDR3 contains 14 residues. V lost 6 bases, J lost 3 bases, and 11 bases lay in between. Germline V gene lookup returns CDR1 MNHEY and CDR2 SMNVEV (reference sequence). The CDR3 protein is CASRSGGPNEKLFF. The DNA for the CDR3 is TGTGCCAGCAGGTCCGGGGGTCCTAATGAAAAACTGTTTTTT.

The CDR3 sequence is CASSEASWETQYF. CDR3 DNA sequence: TGTGCCAGCAGTGAAGCCAGTTGGGAGACCCAGTACTTC. The chain recombines TRBV2 with TRBJ2-5; the D is unclear. This CDR3 contains 13 residues. The germline CDR1 and CDR2 sequences are SNHLY and FYNNEI. V was trimmed by 0 bases and J by 5 bases, leaving 7 bases between them.

The rearrangement uses TRBV18 and TRBJ1-1, with D unresolved. The CDR3 contains 17 residues. Germline V lookup: CDR1 KGHSH, CDR2 LQKENI. With 3 bases removed from V and 0 bases from J, the gap between germline ends came to 17 bases. CDR3 protein: CASSPFGPGRMNTEAFF. CDR3 coding DNA: TGTGCCAGCTCACCTTTTGGTCCAGGCCGCATGAACACTGAAGCTTTCTTT.

The chain has TRBV5-6 and TRBJ1-1, with D tentatively TRBD1 (5 bases). Germline V lookup: CDR1 SGHDT, CDR2 YYEEEE. CDR3 length equals 14 residues. The V end was cut by 3 bases, the J end by 1 base, with 10 bases between. The CDR3 DNA is TGTGCCAGCAGCTCCATTACAGGGAACACTGAAGCTTTCTTT. This gives the protein CASSSITGNTEAFF.

The rearrangement joins TRBV18 to TRBJ2-1; tentative D call: TRBD1 (6 bases). Germline V gene data show CDR1 as KGHSH and CDR2 as LQKENI. This CDR3 is built from 14 residues. The V gene lost 2 bases and the J gene lost 8 bases, with 13 bases spanning the gap. The CDR3 loop is CASSPGGRVHEQFF. Written as DNA, the CDR3 is TGTGCCAGCTCACCAGGGGGCCGGGTGCATGAGCAGTTCTTC.

The chain uses TRBV25-1 and TRBJ2-7; D may be TRBD1 (5 bases). The CDR3 runs 13 residues. The germline CDR1 and CDR2 sequences are MGHDK and SYGVNS. V lost 9 bases to trimming and J lost 1 base, with 13 bases between them. CDR3 bases: TGTGCCAGTATACAGGAGAATTCCTACGAGCAGTACTTC. This sequence encodes CASIQENSYEQYF.

V usage is TRBV6-5 and J usage is TRBJ1-1, with a weak D call TRBD1 (6 bases). The CDR3 runs 14 residues. The V gene's germline CDR1 is MNHEY and CDR2 SVGAGI. V was cut by 2 bases and J by 5 bases, with 12 bases left in between. In DNA, the CDR3 is TGTGCCAGCAGTTACGTAACAGGGAAAACTGAAGCTTTCTTT. Translation gives CASSYVTGKTEAFF.

This clone was recorded only once. The chain joins TRBV6-5 to TRBJ1-3; D gene ambiguous. The CDR3 extends over 14 amino acids. Trimming shortened V by 7 bases and J by 0 bases, and 10 bases separated the two germline ends. Germline V gives CDR1 MNHEY, CDR2 SVGAGI. In nucleotides, the CDR3 is TGTGCCAGCACCCACGCGAACTCTGGAAACACCATATATTTT. As protein: CASTHANSGNTIYF.

The chain links TRBV5-1 to TRBJ2-7; TRBD2 matches 10 bases. This CDR3 comprises 15 residues. Trimming at V came to 8 bases and at J to 5 bases, leaving 13 bases not matched to a gene. Germline loops: CDR1 SGHRS, CDR2 YFSETQ. This CDR3 reads CASNLAGAGYDEQYF. The CDR3 DNA reads as TGCGCCAGTAATCTAGCGGGAGCAGGATACGACGAGCAGTACTTC.